The clone carrying this TCR beta chain has at least ten counts. An end of the junction does not agree with germline; a read error may underlie this. The data are from a study of T cells in Graves' hyperthyroidism and ophthalmopathy. At least 3 on the Clinical Activity Score was recorded for ophthalmopathy patients, who also had NOSPECS grade at least 4 and duration under 3 months. Using 10 ml of fresh peripheral blood, PBMCs were prepared. There were TCR beta CDR3 regions amplified from RNA transcripts. The TCR CDR3 was amplified in a first-round RT-PCR using the HTBI primer set. TCRdb used MiXCR to reprocess the multiplex PCR reads, holding one entry per CDR3 protein. The data show hundreds of thousands of distinct CDR3 sequences, about 15% seen once. The CDR3 contains 15 residues. CDR1 is MNHEY and CDR2 is SVGEGT in the germline V gene.

This TCR was recovered from a man aged 18 to 29 with Graves' ophthalmopathy. The sample comprised blood. V is TRBV6-2 or TRBV6-3 and J is TRBJ2-1; 7 bases match TRBD2. DNA for the CDR3: TGTGCCAACAGTACCCAGCGGGAAGTCGGGAATGAGCAGTTCTTC. It yields the protein CANSTQREVGNEQFF.